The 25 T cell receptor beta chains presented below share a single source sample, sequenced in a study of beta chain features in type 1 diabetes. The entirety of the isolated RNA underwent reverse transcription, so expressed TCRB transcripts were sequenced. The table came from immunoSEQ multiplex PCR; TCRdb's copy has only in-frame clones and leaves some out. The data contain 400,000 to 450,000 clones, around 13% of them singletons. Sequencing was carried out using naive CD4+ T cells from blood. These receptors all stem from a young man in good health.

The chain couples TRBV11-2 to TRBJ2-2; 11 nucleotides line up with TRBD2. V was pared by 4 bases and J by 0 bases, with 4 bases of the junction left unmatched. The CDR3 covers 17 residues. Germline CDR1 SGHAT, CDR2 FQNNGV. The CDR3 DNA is TGTGCCAGCAGCTCGTCGGGACTAGCGGCGAACACCGGGGAGCTGTTTTTT. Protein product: CASSSSGLAANTGELFF.

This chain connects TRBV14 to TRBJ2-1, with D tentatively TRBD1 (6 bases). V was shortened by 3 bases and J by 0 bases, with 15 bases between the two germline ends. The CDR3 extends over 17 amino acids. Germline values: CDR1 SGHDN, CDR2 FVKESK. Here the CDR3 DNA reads TGTGCCAGCAGCCATCCCCCAGGGGCGAGCTCCTACAATGAGCAGTTCTTC. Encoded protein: CASSHPPGASSYNEQFF.

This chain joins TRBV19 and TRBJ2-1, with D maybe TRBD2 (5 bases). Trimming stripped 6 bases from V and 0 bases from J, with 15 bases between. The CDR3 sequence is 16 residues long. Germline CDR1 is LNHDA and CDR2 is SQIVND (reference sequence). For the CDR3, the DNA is TGTGCCAGTAGATCCCCCGGGGAGAGCTCCTACAATGAGCAGTTCTTC. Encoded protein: CASRSPGESSYNEQFF. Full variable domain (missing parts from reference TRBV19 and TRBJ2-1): DGGITQSPKYLFRKEGQNVTLSCEQNLNHDAMYWYRQDPGQGLRLIYYSQIVNDFQKGDIAEGYSVSREKKESFPLTVTSAQKNPTAFYLCASRSPGESSYNEQFFGPGTRLTVL.

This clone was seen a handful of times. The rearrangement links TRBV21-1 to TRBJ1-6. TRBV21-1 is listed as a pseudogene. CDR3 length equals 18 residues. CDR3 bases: TGTGCCAGCATAACAACGGCTTGCCGGAGGGATGATAATTCACCCCTCCACTTT. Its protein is CASITTACRRDDNSPLHF.

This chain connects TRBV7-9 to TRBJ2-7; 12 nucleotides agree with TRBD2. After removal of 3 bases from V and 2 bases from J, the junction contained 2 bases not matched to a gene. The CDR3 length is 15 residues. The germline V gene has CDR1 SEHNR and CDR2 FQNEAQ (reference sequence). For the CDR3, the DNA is TGTGCCAGCAGCTTGACTAGCGGGGGAGCCTACGAGCAGTACTTC. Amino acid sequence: CASSLTSGGAYEQYF. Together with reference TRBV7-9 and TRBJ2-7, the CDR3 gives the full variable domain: DTGVSQNPRHKITKRGQNVTFRCDPISEHNRLYWYRQTLGQGPEFLTYFQNEAQLEKSRLLSDRFSAERPKGSFSTLEIQRTEQGDSAMYLCASSLTSGGAYEQYFGPGTRLTVT.

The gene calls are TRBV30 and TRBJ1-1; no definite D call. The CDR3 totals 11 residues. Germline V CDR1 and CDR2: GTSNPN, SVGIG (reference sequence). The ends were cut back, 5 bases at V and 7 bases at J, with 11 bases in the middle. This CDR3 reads CAWVKVGEAFF. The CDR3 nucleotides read TGTGCCTGGGTCAAGGTTGGTGAAGCTTTCTTT.

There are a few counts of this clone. CDR3 protein: CSVGQLRNTGELFF. CDR3 nucleotides: TGCAGCGTTGGACAACTCCGGAACACCGGGGAGCTGTTTTTT. This sequence joins TRBV29-1 and TRBJ2-2; D remains ambiguous. The CDR3 is 14 residues long. V shed 4 bases and J shed 1 base, with 10 bases lying between them. CDR1 and CDR2 from the germline V gene are SQVTM and ANQGSEA.

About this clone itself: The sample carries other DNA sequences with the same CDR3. CDR3 sequence reads: CASSPLGNTEAFF. As DNA, the CDR3 is TGTGCCAGCTCACCGCTGGGGAACACTGAAGCTTTCTTT. The chain is built from TRBV18 and TRBJ1-1, with D hard to call. The CDR3 runs 13 residues. Germline values: CDR1 KGHSH, CDR2 LQKENI. V lost 3 bases to trimming and J lost 1 base, with 6 bases between them.

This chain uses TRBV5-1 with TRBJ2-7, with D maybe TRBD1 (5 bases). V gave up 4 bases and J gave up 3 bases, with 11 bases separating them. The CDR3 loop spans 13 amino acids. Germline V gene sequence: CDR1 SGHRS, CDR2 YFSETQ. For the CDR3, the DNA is TGCGCCAGCAGCATGGACCAGGGCTACGAGCAGTACGTC. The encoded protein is CASSMDQGYEQYV.

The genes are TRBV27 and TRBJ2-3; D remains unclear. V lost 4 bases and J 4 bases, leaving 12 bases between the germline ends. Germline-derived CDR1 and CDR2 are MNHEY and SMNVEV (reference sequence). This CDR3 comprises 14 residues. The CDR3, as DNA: TGTGCCAGCAGTTCCCAAGGACGGGCAGATACGCAGTATTTT. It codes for CASSSQGRADTQYF.

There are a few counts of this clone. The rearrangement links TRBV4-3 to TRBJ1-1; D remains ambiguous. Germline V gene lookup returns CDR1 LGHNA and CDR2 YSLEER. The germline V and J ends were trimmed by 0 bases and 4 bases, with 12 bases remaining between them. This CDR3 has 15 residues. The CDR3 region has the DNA TGCGCCAGCAGCCAAGATCATTTGGGTCTCACTGAAGCTTTCTTT. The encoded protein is CASSQDHLGLTEAFF.

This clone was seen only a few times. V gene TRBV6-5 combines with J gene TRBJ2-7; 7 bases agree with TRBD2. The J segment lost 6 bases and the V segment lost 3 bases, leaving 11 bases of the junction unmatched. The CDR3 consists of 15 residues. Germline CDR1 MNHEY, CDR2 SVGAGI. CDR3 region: CASSYGGSIVGEQYV. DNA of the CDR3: TGTGCCAGCAGTTATGGCGGGAGTATCGTGGGCGAGCAGTACGTC.

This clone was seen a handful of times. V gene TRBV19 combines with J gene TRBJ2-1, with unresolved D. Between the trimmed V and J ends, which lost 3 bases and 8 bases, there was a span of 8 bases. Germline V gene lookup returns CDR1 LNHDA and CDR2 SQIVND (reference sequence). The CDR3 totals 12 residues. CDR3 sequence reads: CASSMIKDEQFF. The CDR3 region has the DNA TGTGCCAGTAGTATGATAAAGGATGAGCAGTTCTTC.

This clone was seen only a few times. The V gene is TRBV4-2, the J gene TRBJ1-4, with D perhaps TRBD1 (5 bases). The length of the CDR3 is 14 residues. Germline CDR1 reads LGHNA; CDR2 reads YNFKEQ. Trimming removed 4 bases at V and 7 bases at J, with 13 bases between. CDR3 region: CASSPRDQGEKLFF. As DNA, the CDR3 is TGTGCCAGCAGCCCCCGGGATCAGGGTGAAAAACTGTTTTTT.

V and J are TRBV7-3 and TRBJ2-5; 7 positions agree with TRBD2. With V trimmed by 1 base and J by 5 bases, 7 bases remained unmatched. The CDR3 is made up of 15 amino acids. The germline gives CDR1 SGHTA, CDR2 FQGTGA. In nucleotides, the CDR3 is TGTGCCAGCAGCTTAAATGGACTAGTCGAGGAGACCCAGTACTTC. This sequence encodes CASSLNGLVEETQYF.

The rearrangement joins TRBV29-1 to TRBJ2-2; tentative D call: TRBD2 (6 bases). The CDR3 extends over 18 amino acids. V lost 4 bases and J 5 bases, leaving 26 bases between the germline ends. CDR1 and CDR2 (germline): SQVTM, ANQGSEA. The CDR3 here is CSVVSRRGVGGNTGELFF. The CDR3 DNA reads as TGCAGCGTTGTATCGCGGAGGGGTGTTGGCGGGAATACCGGGGAGCTGTTTTTT.

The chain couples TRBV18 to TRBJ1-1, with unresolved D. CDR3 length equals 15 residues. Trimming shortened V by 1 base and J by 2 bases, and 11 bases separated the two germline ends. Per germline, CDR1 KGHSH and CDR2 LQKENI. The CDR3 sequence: CASSPQWEPNTEAFF. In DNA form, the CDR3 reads TGTGCCAGCTCACCACAGTGGGAGCCTAACACTGAAGCTTTCTTT.

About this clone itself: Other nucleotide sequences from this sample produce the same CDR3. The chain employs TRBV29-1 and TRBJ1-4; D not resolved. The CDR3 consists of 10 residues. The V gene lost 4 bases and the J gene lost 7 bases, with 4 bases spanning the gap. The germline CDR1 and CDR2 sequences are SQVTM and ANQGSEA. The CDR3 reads CSVGGEKLFF. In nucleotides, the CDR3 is TGCAGCGTTGGGGGTGAAAAACTGTTTTTT. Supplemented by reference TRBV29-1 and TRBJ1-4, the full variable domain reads SAVISQKPSRDICQRGTSLTIQCQVDSQVTMMFWYRQQPGQSLTLIATANQGSEATYESGFVIDKFPISRPNLTFSTLTVSNMSPEDSSIYLCSVGGEKLFFGSGTQLSVL.

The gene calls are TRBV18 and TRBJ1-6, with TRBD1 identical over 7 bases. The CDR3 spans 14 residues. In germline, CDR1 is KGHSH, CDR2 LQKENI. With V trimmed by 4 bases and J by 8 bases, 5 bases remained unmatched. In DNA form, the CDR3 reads TGTGCCAGCTCACTACAAGACAGGGATTCACCCCTCCACTTT. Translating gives CASSLQDRDSPLHF.

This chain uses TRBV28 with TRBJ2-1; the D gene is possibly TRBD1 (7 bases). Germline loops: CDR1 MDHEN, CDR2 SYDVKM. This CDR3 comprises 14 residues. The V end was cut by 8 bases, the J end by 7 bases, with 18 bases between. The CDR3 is CASLGGAGQNEQFF. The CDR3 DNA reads TGTGCCAGCCTCGGAGGGGCGGGACAGAATGAGCAGTTCTTC.

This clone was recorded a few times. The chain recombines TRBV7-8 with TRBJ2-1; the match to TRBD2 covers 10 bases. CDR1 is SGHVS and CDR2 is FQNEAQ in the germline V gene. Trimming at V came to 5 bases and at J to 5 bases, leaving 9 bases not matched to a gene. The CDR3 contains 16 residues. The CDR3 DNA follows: TGTGCCAGCAGCCTAACCCTAGCGGGAGACCACAATGAGCAGTTCTTC. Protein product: CASSLTLAGDHNEQFF.

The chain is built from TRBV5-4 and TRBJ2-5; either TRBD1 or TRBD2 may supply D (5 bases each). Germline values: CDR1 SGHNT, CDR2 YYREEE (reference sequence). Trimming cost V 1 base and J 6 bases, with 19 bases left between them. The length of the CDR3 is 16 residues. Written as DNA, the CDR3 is TGTGCCAGCAGCTTGCAGGGACCATCTTCTCTGAAGACCCAGTACTTC. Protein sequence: CASSLQGPSSLKTQYF.

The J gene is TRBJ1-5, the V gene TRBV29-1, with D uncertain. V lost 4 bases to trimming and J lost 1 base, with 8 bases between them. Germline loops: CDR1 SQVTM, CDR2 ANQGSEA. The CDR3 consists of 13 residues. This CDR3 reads CSVGGVSNQPQHF. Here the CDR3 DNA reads TGCAGCGTTGGCGGGGTGAGCAATCAGCCCCAGCATTTT.

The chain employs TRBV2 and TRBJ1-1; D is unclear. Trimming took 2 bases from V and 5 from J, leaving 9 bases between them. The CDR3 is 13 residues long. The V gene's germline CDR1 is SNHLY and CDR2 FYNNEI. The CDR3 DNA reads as TGTGCCAGCAGTGAACAGACGGAGACTGAAGCTTTCTTT. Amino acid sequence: CASSEQTETEAFF.

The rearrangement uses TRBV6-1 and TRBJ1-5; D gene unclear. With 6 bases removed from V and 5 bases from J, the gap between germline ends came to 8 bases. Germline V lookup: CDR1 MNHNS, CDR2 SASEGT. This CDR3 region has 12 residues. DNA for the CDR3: TGTGCCAGCAGCCGGGAATATCAGCCCCAGCATTTT. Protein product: CASSREYQPQHF.